The text below deals with one T cell receptor (beta chain). The antigen remains undetermined. The entry originates in a study of Ad26.COV2.S vaccination and SARS-CoV-2 variants. Broader study findings: Responses of spike-specific T cells (both CD8+ and CD4+) reportedly showed substantial breadth after vaccination. Relative to placebo recipients, vaccine recipients exhibited elevated spike-specific TCR breadth.

Treatment denoted: some 20 received Ad26.COV2.S at low or high dose, single or two shots; about five received placebo; per-sample allocation not given. Sampling was done on day 63 after the first vaccine or placebo injection. An 18-55-year-old adult in Boston served as donor. Participants' vaccine, an Ad26 vector, delivered Wuhan-strain SARS-CoV-2 spike. The CDR3 totals 16 residues. The V gene's germline CDR1 is SGHAT and CDR2 FQNNGV. Trimming pared 4 bases from V and 1 base from J, leaving 15 bases between. Clones were sequenced by immunoSEQ multiplex PCR, and TCRdb holds only the in-frame ones, with some missing. The sample comprises 350,000 to 400,000 clones, around 85% of which are singletons, and roughly 3.2% rests with the top ten.

The receptor was isolated from a person between 18 and 60 years old who received the Ad26.COV2.S COVID-19 vaccine or a placebo. The chain joins TRBV11-2 to TRBJ2-3, with a possible D match to TRBD1 (6 bases). Source: peripheral blood, taken in a trial of Ad26.COV2.S vaccine versus placebo. The CDR3 protein is CASSSTLQGRTDTQYF. CDR3 DNA sequence: TGTGCCAGCAGCTCGACCCTACAGGGCCGCACAGATACGCAGTATTTT.